What follows describes a single T cell receptor (beta chain). TCRdb's table, derived via immunoSEQ multiplex PCR, lists solely in-frame clones and lacks some. The repertoire includes about 140,000 clones, 84% of them detected once, and 1.5% to 2% sits in the top ten. The data originate from a study of blood T cell repertoires in COVID-19. Exposed enrollees encountered a COVID-19 case at some point within 2 weeks before study entry. Germline assignment: CDR1 SEHNR and CDR2 FQNEAQ (reference sequence). V was pared by 5 bases and J by 7 bases, with 4 bases of the junction left unmatched. There are 15 residues in the CDR3.

This sequence was found in a woman younger than 30 who had been exposed to COVID-19. The sequenced sample was PBMCs or T cells enriched from blood (not recorded which). The V and J genes are TRBV7-9 and TRBJ2-1; 14 bases line up with TRBD2. CDR3 in amino acids: CASSQTSGRANEQFF. As DNA, the CDR3 is TGTGCCAGCAGCCAGACTAGCGGGAGGGCTAATGAGCAGTTCTTC. The full variable domain, in which reference TRBV7-9 and TRBJ2-1 provide the parts outside the CDR3, is DTGVSQNPRHKITKRGQNVTFRCDPISEHNRLYWYRQTLGQGPEFLTYFQNEAQLEKSRLLSDRFSAERPKGSFSTLEIQRTEQGDSAMYLCASSQTSGRANEQFFGPGTRLTVL.